The 32 T cell receptor beta chains below were found in one sample sequenced in a study of yellow fever vaccine responses in identical twins. TCRdb processed the RT-PCR reads anew with MiXCR; each CDR3 protein has one entry. Of roughly 3,200 distinct CDR3 sequences listed, roughly 80% were seen once; the top ten hold under 7%. Sequences were derived from T cells from blood (PBMCs), unsorted or a sorted subset (not recorded which), sampled before or after yellow fever vaccination (not recorded which). Receptors were obtained from a woman aged 18-29 years who received the yellow fever vaccine.

The rearrangement uses TRBV19 and TRBJ2-1; D remains unclear. Germline loops: CDR1 LNHDA, CDR2 SQIVND (reference sequence). The CDR3 runs to 14 residues. The V end lost 4 bases, the J end lost 3 bases, and 10 bases lay between the germline ends. In DNA form, the CDR3 reads TGTGCCAGTAGTAATCCACGGGTCTACAATGAGCAGTTCTTC. This encodes CASSNPRVYNEQFF.

The chain employs TRBV11-3 and TRBJ2-5; unclear D gene. Germline CDR1 is SGHNT and CDR2 is YENEEA. The CDR3 has 14 amino acids. V was clipped by 7 bases and J by 1 base, with 13 bases between them. CDR3 DNA: TGTGCCAGCACCTCACGGGCTAGCCAAGAGACCCAGTACTTC. Translation: CASTSRASQETQYF.

V and J are TRBV6-4 and TRBJ2-1; 7 nucleotides agree with TRBD2. The CDR3 spans 18 residues. V lost 0 bases to trimming and J lost 3 bases; unmatched junction nucleotides: 11. CDR1 and CDR2 (germline): MRHNA, SNTAGT. CDR3 region: CASSDSGLGREGYNEQFF. The CDR3 region has the DNA TGTGCCAGCAGTGACTCCGGGCTTGGTAGGGAGGGCTACAATGAGCAGTTCTTC.

The CDR3 DNA reads as TGTGCCAGCAGTTACAAGCGGGAGCCCTACAATGAGCAGTTCTTC. Encoded protein: CASSYKREPYNEQFF. V is TRBV6-2 or TRBV6-3 and J is TRBJ2-1, with 8 bases lining up with TRBD2. Germline V lookup: CDR1 MNHEY, CDR2 SVGEGT. V lost 2 bases and J lost 2; bases outside the gene matches: 2. The CDR3 covers 15 residues.

The J gene is TRBJ2-3, the V gene TRBV11-1; no clear D gene. CDR1 and CDR2 (germline): SGHAT, FQDESV (reference sequence). The CDR3 length is 12 residues. The V end lost 4 bases, the J end lost 2 bases, and 4 bases lay between the germline ends. The CDR3 DNA reads TGTGCCAGCAGCTGGTACACAGATACGCAGTATTTT. It codes for CASSWYTDTQYF.

The DNA of the CDR3 is TGTGCCTGGAGTAACTTGGCTGGTGCGAGTGGCGAGCAGTACTTC. Encoded protein: CAWSNLAGASGEQYF. The rearrangement joins TRBV30 to TRBJ2-7; D is ambiguous. Germline V gives CDR1 GTSNPN, CDR2 SVGIG (reference sequence). The CDR3 length is 15 residues. V was trimmed by 2 bases and J by 6 bases, leaving 20 bases between them.

This rearrangement joins TRBV29-1 to TRBJ2-7; 9 bases are shared with TRBD2. CDR3 length equals 12 residues. The germline V gene encodes CDR1 SQVTM and CDR2 ANQGSEA. V shed 6 bases and J 3 bases; nucleotides not matched to a gene: 3. The CDR3 DNA reads TGCAGCGTCCTAGCGGGATTCTACGAGCAGTACTTC. Its translation: CSVLAGFYEQYF.

The chain combines TRBV6-5 with TRBJ2-5, with D possibly matching TRBD2 (6 bases). V was trimmed by 3 bases and J by 1 base, leaving 9 bases between them. The germline V gene has CDR1 MNHEY and CDR2 SVGAGI. CDR3 length: 14 amino acids. This chain's CDR3 is CASSYGSGQETQYF. The DNA of the CDR3 is TGTGCCAGCAGTTATGGTAGCGGCCAAGAGACCCAGTACTTC.

This chain links TRBV27 with TRBJ2-5; D is unclear. Between the trimmed V and J ends, which lost 5 bases and 0 bases, there was a span of 7 bases. The CDR3 consists of 13 residues. Germline V gene lookup returns CDR1 MNHEY and CDR2 SMNVEV (reference sequence). The CDR3 protein is CASSTRYQETQYF. The CDR3 coding sequence is TGTGCCAGCAGTACGCGGTACCAAGAGACCCAGTACTTC.

The genes are TRBV13 and TRBJ2-7; 7 bases line up with TRBD1. CDR1 and CDR2 (germline): PRHDT, FYEKMQ (reference sequence). There are 16 residues in the CDR3. V dropped 9 bases and J dropped 3; count of bases not matched to a gene: 17. DNA for the CDR3: TGTGCCAGTCTTCAGGGGGATGGTTTTTATCTCTACGAGCAGTACTTC. This sequence encodes CASLQGDGFYLYEQYF.

This chain uses TRBV7-9 with TRBJ2-7; possible D gene TRBD1, 6 bases. The ends were cut back, 7 bases at V and 3 bases at J, with 16 bases in the middle. Looked up from germline, CDR1 is SEHNR and CDR2 is FQNEAQ (reference sequence). The CDR3 is made up of 14 amino acids. The CDR3 spells CASIRRQVSYEQYF. The CDR3 DNA sequence: TGTGCCAGCATCAGGCGACAGGTTAGCTACGAGCAGTACTTC.

V and J are TRBV6-4 and TRBJ2-1, with 7 bases matching TRBD2. In germline, CDR1 is MRHNA, CDR2 SNTAGT. The CDR3 loop spans 15 amino acids. V gave up 6 bases and J gave up 4 bases; unmatched junction bases: 9. The CDR3 DNA reads as TGTGCCAGCAGCATGTCCAGCGGGGAGTACAATGAGCAGTTCTTC. Protein product: CASSMSSGEYNEQFF.

This sequence joins TRBV6-1 and TRBJ2-7, with D uncertain. Trimming took 6 bases from V and 5 from J, leaving 14 bases between them. The CDR3 has 13 residues. CDR1 MNHNS and CDR2 SASEGT come from the germline V gene. DNA for the CDR3: TGTGCCAGCAGCTGGGTCCTCGGCCACGAGCAGTACTTC. It specifies CASSWVLGHEQYF.

The chain recombines TRBV5-1 with TRBJ2-3, with TRBD1 identical over 7 bases. The germline V gene has CDR1 SGHRS and CDR2 YFSETQ. J was trimmed by 2 bases and V by 1 base; bases with no gene match: 7. This CDR3 contains 16 residues. The CDR3 region is CASSLYSGTATDTQYF. The CDR3 nucleotides read TGCGCCAGCAGCTTGTATTCCGGGACAGCCACAGATACGCAGTATTTT.

The chain uses TRBV12-3 or TRBV12-4 and TRBJ2-4; D not resolved. Deletions cut 5 bases from V and 8 bases from J, with 13 bases between. CDR3 size: 13 residues. CDR3 sequence reads: CASSDPLEDIQYF. CDR3 sequence (DNA): TGTGCCAGCAGTGACCCGCTCGAGGACATTCAGTACTTC.

This rearrangement joins TRBV11-1 to TRBJ2-1; the match to TRBD1 covers 9 bases. The V segment lost 1 base and the J segment 0 bases; nucleotides outside the gene matches: 1. The CDR3 has 16 amino acids. Germline values: CDR1 SGHAT, CDR2 FQDESV (reference sequence). CDR3 DNA: TGTGCCAGCAGCTTAGAGACAGGGGGCTCCTACAATGAGCAGTTCTTC. Translated: CASSLETGGSYNEQFF.

The V gene is TRBV21-1, the J gene TRBJ1-1; the table calls TRBD1, which could not be checked here. TRBV21-1 counts as a pseudogene. The CDR3 length is 17 residues. The CDR3 bases are TGTGCCAGCAGCAAGGATTGGGACGGAGAGACGAACACTGAAGCTTTCTTT. Protein: CASSKDWDGETNTEAFF.

This clonotype was found once. The gene calls are TRBV19 and TRBJ2-1; 10 bases align to TRBD1. Germline CDR1 LNHDA, CDR2 SQIVND (reference sequence). The CDR3 contains 13 residues. V was pared by 8 bases and J by 4 bases, with 2 bases of the junction left unmatched. The CDR3 protein is CASVGQGYNEQFF. CDR3 sequence (DNA): TGTGCCAGTGTGGGACAGGGGTACAATGAGCAGTTCTTC.

For the CDR3, the DNA is TGTGCCAGCAGCCAGAAACAGGGGGCTGTTTCTGATGAGCAGTTCTTC. Protein sequence: CASSQKQGAVSDEQFF. The rearrangement links TRBV7-6 to TRBJ2-1; the match to TRBD1 covers 9 bases. This CDR3 contains 16 residues. Germline V CDR1 and CDR2: SGHVS, FNYEAQ. Trimming removed 5 bases from V and 8 bases from J; junction bases left unmatched: 13. Drawing the rest from reference TRBV7-6 and TRBJ2-1, the complete variable domain is GAGVSQSPRYKVTKRGQDVALRCDPISGHVSLYWYRQALGQGPEFLTYFNYEAQQDKSGLPNDRFSAERPEGSISTLTIQRTEQRDSAMYRCASSQKQGAVSDEQFFGPGTRLTVL.

This chain uses TRBV7-9 with TRBJ2-3, with TRBD1 as a possible D gene (6 bases). Trimming removed 6 bases from V and 2 bases from J, with 18 bases in between. CDR1 and CDR2 (germline): SEHNR, FQNEAQ (reference sequence). CDR3 size: 16 residues. CDR3 amino acids: CASRWTDGDPTDTQYF. The CDR3 DNA is TGTGCCAGCAGGTGGACAGACGGGGACCCCACAGATACGCAGTATTTT. The entire variable domain, with the rest obtained from reference TRBV7-9 and TRBJ2-3, is as follows: DTGVSQNPRHKITKRGQNVTFRCDPISEHNRLYWYRQTLGQGPEFLTYFQNEAQLEKSRLLSDRFSAERPKGSFSTLEIQRTEQGDSAMYLCASRWTDGDPTDTQYFGPGTRLTVL.

This rearrangement joins TRBV6-5 to TRBJ1-1; D gene ambiguous. Trimming cost V 3 bases and J 1 base, with 9 bases left between them. In germline, CDR1 is MNHEY, CDR2 SVGAGI. This CDR3 has 14 amino acids. For the CDR3, the DNA is TGTGCCAGCAGTTATCGTACAGAGAACACTGAAGCTTTCTTT. Its translation: CASSYRTENTEAFF.

This clonotype has a single count. This chain connects TRBV4-1 to TRBJ1-2, with 7 bases matching TRBD1. CDR3 size: 15 residues. V trimming: 6 bases; J trimming: 6 bases; junction bases outside the gene matches: 13. Germline V lookup: CDR1 MGHRA, CDR2 YSYEKL. CDR3 coding DNA: TGCGCCAGCAGACAACTTCAAGGGGGCGTAGATGGCTACACCTTC. Protein: CASRQLQGGVDGYTF.

V usage is TRBV15 and J usage is TRBJ1-2; unclear D gene. V was pared by 1 base and J by 6 bases, with 12 bases between. The CDR3 is 14 amino acids. In germline, CDR1 is LNHNV, CDR2 YYDKDF (reference sequence). CDR3 sequence reads: CATSRGGSQDGYTF. The CDR3 DNA reads as TGTGCCACCAGCAGAGGAGGATCTCAGGATGGCTACACCTTC.

The chain employs TRBV10-1 and TRBJ2-7; D is unresolved. The CDR3 is 13 amino acids. Trimming took off 4 bases at V and 0 bases at J, with 7 bases between the two ends. The V gene's germline CDR1 is WNHNN and CDR2 SYGVQD (reference sequence). In nucleotides, the CDR3 is TGCGCCAGCAGTGGCAGTTCCTCCTACGAGCAGTACTTC. Translation: CASSGSSSYEQYF.

This sequence joins TRBV29-1 and TRBJ2-1; TRBD2 is a possible D gene (5 bases). The CDR3 is 15 amino acids. The V and J ends lost 6 bases and 4 bases respectively, with 19 bases between them. The V gene's germline CDR1 is SQVTM and CDR2 ANQGSEA. The CDR3: CSVPSEGAIYNEQFF. DNA of the CDR3: TGCAGCGTCCCAAGCGAGGGAGCCATTTACAATGAGCAGTTCTTC.

The CDR3 protein is CASSAEIADEQYF. The CDR3 region has the DNA TGTGCCAGCAGCGCAGAGATAGCGGACGAGCAGTACTTC. V is TRBV11-3 and J is TRBJ2-7; a weak D match, TRBD2 (6 bases). Between the trimmed V and J ends, which lost 5 bases and 5 bases, there was a span of 13 bases. Germline V lookup: CDR1 SGHNT, CDR2 YENEEA. This CDR3 is built from 13 residues.

In regard to this clonotype: Mismatch with germline at one junction end may stem from a read error. As DNA, the CDR3 is TGTGCTAGCAGCCCTGGACTAGCGGACGAGCAGTACTTC. Protein: CASSPGLADEQYF. The J gene is TRBJ2-7, the V gene TRBV7-7, with TRBD2 matching over 10 bases. This CDR3 is built from 13 residues. Germline lookup yields CDR1 SSHAT and CDR2 FNYEAQ (reference sequence).

For the CDR3, the DNA is TGTGCCACCAGCAGAGTAACAGGGGACTCTGGGGCCAACGTCCTGACTTTC. It specifies CATSRVTGDSGANVLTF. This sequence joins TRBV15 and TRBJ2-6; 7 bases are a match to TRBD1. Germline V CDR1 and CDR2: LNHNV, YYDKDF (reference sequence). J gave up 0 bases and V 1 base, and 3 bases lay outside the gene matches. CDR3 length: 17 residues.

V and J are TRBV2 and TRBJ2-7, with D hard to call. V was shortened by 5 bases and J by 3 bases, with 8 bases between the two germline ends. From germline, CDR1 is SNHLY and CDR2 FYNNEI. CDR3 size: 12 residues. DNA of the CDR3: TGTGCCAGCAGTCCAAAGGGCTACGAGCAGTACTTC. It translates to CASSPKGYEQYF.

The rearrangement links TRBV23-1 to TRBJ1-5; D remains unclear. TRBV23-1 qualifies as an ORF whose function is uncertain. V lost 5 bases and J 0 bases, leaving 8 bases between the germline ends. The CDR3 is 14 residues long. The CDR3 loop is CASSDRLSNQPQHF. In DNA form, the CDR3 reads TGCGCCAGCAGTGATCGGCTTAGCAATCAGCCCCAGCATTTT.

The chain couples TRBV9 to TRBJ2-5, with D possibly called TRBD1 or TRBD2 (5 bases each). The length of the CDR3 is 13 residues. Looked up from germline, CDR1 is SGDLS and CDR2 is YYNGEE. V lost 3 bases to trimming and J lost 0 bases, with 6 bases between them. CDR3 loop: CASSAGHQETQYF. The CDR3 DNA reads TGTGCCAGCAGCGCGGGACACCAAGAGACCCAGTACTTC.

The rearrangement joins TRBV13 to TRBJ2-7, with unresolved D. Germline CDR1 is PRHDT and CDR2 is FYEKMQ (reference sequence). The CDR3 runs 12 residues. The ends were cut back, 7 bases at V and 2 bases at J, with 9 bases in the middle. The CDR3 is CASKGNPYEQYF. CDR3 DNA: TGTGCCAGCAAGGGAAATCCCTACGAGCAGTACTTC.